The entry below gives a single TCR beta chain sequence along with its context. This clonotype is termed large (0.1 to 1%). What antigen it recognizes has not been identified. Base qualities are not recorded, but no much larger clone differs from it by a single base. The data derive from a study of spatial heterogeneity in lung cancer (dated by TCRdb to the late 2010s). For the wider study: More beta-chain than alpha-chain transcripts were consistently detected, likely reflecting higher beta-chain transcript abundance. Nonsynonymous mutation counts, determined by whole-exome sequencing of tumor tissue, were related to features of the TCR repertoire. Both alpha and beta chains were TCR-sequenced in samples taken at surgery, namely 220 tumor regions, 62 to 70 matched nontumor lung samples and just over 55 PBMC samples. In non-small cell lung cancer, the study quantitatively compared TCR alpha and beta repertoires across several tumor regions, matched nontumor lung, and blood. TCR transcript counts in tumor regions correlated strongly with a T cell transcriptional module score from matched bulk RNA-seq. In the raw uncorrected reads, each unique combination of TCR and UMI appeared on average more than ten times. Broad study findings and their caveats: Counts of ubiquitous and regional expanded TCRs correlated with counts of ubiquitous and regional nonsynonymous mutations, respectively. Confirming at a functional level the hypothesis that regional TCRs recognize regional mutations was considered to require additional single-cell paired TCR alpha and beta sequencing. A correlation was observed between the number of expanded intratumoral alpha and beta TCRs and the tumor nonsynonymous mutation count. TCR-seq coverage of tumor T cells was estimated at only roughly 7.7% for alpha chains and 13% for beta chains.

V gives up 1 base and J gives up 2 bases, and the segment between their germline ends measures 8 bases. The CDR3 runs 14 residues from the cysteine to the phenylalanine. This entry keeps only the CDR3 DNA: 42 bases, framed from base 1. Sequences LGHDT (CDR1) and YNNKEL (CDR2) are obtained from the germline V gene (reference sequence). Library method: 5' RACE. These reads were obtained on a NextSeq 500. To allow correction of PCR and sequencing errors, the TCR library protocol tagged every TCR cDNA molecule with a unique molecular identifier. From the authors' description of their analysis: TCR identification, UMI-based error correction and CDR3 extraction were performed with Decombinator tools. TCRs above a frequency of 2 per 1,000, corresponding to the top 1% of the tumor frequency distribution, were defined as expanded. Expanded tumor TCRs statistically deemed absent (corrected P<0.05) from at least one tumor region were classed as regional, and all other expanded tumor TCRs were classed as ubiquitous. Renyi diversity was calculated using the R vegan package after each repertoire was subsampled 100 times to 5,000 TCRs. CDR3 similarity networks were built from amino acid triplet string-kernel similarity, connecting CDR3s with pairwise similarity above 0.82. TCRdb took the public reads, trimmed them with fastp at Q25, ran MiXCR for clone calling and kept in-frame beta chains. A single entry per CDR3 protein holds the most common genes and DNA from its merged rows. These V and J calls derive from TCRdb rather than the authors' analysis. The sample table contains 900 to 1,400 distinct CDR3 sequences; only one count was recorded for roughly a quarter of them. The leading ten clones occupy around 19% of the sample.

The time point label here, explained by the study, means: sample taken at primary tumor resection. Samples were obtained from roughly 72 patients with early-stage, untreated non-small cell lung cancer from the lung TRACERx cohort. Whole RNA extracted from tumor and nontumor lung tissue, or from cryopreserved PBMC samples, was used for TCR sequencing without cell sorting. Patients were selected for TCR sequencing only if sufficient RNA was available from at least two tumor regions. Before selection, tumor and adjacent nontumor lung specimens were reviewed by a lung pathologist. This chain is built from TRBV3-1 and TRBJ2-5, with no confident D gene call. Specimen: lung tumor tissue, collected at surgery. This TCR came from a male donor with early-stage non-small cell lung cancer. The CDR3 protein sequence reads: CASSQGAEQETQYF. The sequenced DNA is TGTGCCAGCAGCCAAGGGGCGGAGCAAGAGACCCAGTACTTC.